These 25 T cell receptor beta chains share one sample of origin, sequenced in a study of blood T cell repertoires in COVID-19. Assay: immunoSEQ multiplex PCR; the TCRdb copy retains only in-frame clones and omits some. The sample has under 250,000 clones, about four fifths seen once. The material sequenced was peripheral blood. The origin of the receptors is a man aged 35 to 55 with active or convalescent COVID-19.

The J gene is TRBJ2-7, the V gene TRBV19, with a weak D call TRBD1 (6 bases). This CDR3 comprises 15 residues. Trimming took off 1 base at V and 4 bases at J, with 14 bases between the two ends. The germline gives CDR1 LNHDA, CDR2 SQIVND (reference sequence). DNA for the CDR3: TGTGCCAGTAGTATAGGGCAGGGGTGGCTTTACGAGCAGTACTTC. Its translation is CASSIGQGWLYEQYF.

The chain links TRBV3-1 (or the pseudogene TRBV3-2) to TRBJ1-1; D call uncertain. The CDR3 extends over 13 amino acids. The ends were cut back, 4 bases at V and 7 bases at J, with 13 bases in the middle. The germline V gene has CDR1 LGHDT and CDR2 YNNKEL (reference sequence). CDR3 region: CASSLGGLVEAFF. CDR3 DNA: TGTGCCAGCAGCCTGGGAGGCCTTGTTGAAGCTTTCTTT.

The chain links TRBV12-5 to TRBJ2-2; TRBD1 is a possible D gene (5 bases). The V end was cut by 5 bases, the J end by 4 bases, with 17 bases between. Germline V gives CDR1 LGHNT, CDR2 FRNRAP. The CDR3 is 16 amino acids. CDR3 protein: CASGMGQGQGTGELFF. CDR3 sequence (DNA): TGTGCTAGTGGTATGGGTCAGGGCCAGGGCACCGGGGAGCTGTTTTTT.

The chain uses TRBV27 and TRBJ1-6; no definite D call. The CDR3 loop spans 12 amino acids. Germline V lookup: CDR1 MNHEY, CDR2 SMNVEV (reference sequence). Trimming removed 11 bases at V and 0 bases at J, with 5 bases between. CDR3 bases: TGTGCCGCCAGCTCCTATAATTCACCCCTCCACTTT. This sequence encodes CAASSYNSPLHF.

The DNA for the CDR3 is TGTGCCAGCAGCCAAGGGGGCAGTTCCCTGGTAGTAGCTTTCTTT. Its protein is CASSQGGSSLVVAFF. This chain connects TRBV4-2 to TRBJ1-1, with D maybe TRBD1 (5 bases). Per the germline V gene, CDR1 is LGHNA and CDR2 is YNFKEQ. This CDR3 comprises 15 residues. With 1 base removed from V and 10 bases from J, the gap between germline ends came to 19 bases.

The chain joins TRBV5-5 to TRBJ2-3; D is unclear. The CDR3 sequence is 13 residues long. Germline lookup yields CDR1 SGHKS and CDR2 YYEKEE (reference sequence). V lost 0 bases and J 2 bases, leaving 4 bases between the germline ends. The CDR3 loop is CASSLVSTDTQYF. CDR3 in DNA: TGTGCCAGCAGCTTGGTCTCCACAGATACGCAGTATTTT.

Only one count was recorded for this clone. The chain is built from TRBV19 and TRBJ2-1; 9 bases align to TRBD1. Per germline, CDR1 LNHDA and CDR2 SQIVND (reference sequence). With V trimmed by 4 bases and J by 5 bases, 0 bases remained unmatched. This CDR3 comprises 13 residues. In DNA form, the CDR3 reads TGTGCCAGTAGTAGGACAGGGGACAATGAGCAGTTCTTC. Amino acid sequence: CASSRTGDNEQFF.

This chain joins TRBV20-1 and TRBJ2-7; D is ambiguous. This CDR3 is built from 11 residues. Germline V gene data show CDR1 as DFQATT and CDR2 as SNEGSKA (reference sequence). V was pared by 3 bases and J by 5 bases, with 8 bases between. CDR3 protein: CSASSRNEQYF. CDR3 nucleotides: TGCAGTGCTAGCTCTAGGAACGAGCAGTACTTC.

V is TRBV5-1 and J is TRBJ1-2; D possibly corresponds to TRBD1 (5 bases). V lost 0 bases and J 5 bases, leaving 11 bases between the germline ends. The germline V gene has CDR1 SGHRS and CDR2 YFSETQ. This CDR3 region has 14 residues. The CDR3 DNA follows: TGCGCCAGCAGCTTGGCCCAGGGAGGATATGGCTACACCTTC. Translation: CASSLAQGGYGYTF.

The J gene is TRBJ2-2, the V gene TRBV11-3, with 7 bases fitting TRBD1. This CDR3 has 15 residues. V lost 5 bases, J lost 6 bases, and 9 bases stayed unmatched. CDR1 SGHNT and CDR2 YENEEA come from the germline V gene. CDR3 sequence: CASSPRQGTAGELFF. DNA of the CDR3: TGTGCCAGCAGCCCCAGACAGGGTACGGCCGGGGAGCTGTTTTTT. Using reference TRBV11-3 and TRBJ2-2 for the parts outside the CDR3, the full variable domain is EAGVVQSPRYKIIEKKQPVAFWCNPISGHNTLYWYLQNLGQGPELLIRYENEEAVDDSQLPKDRFSAERLKGVDSTLKIQPAELGDSAVYLCASSPRQGTAGELFFGEGSRLTVL.

The chain joins TRBV7-8 to TRBJ2-7, with 15 bases aligning to TRBD2. The CDR3 has 19 amino acids. CDR1 and CDR2 (germline): SGHVS, FQNEAQ. The J segment lost 5 bases and the V segment lost 2 bases, leaving 13 bases of the junction unmatched. The CDR3 region is CASSLRRSGLAGGVNEQYF. The CDR3 DNA reads TGTGCCAGCAGCTTAAGGAGGTCCGGACTAGCGGGAGGGGTGAACGAGCAGTACTTC.

V and J are TRBV19 and TRBJ1-2; 7 bases line up with TRBD1. J was trimmed by 0 bases and V by 5 bases; bases with no gene match: 9. The CDR3 totals 16 residues. Germline loops: CDR1 LNHDA, CDR2 SQIVND (reference sequence). CDR3 in DNA: TGTGCCAGTAGTCCCTGGACAGGAAATACTAACTATGGCTACACCTTC. It specifies CASSPWTGNTNYGYTF.

The rearrangement links TRBV11-3 to TRBJ2-3; possible D gene TRBD2, 6 bases. CDR1 is SGHNT, CDR2 YENEEA, per germline. The CDR3 sequence is 14 residues long. V was shortened by 5 bases and J by 0 bases, with 9 bases between the two germline ends. CDR3 in DNA: TGTGCCAGCAGCCGGGGACTCAGCACAGATACGCAGTATTTT. It is translated as CASSRGLSTDTQYF.

This clone came up a few times. This chain uses TRBV10-3 with TRBJ2-2, with TRBD1 identical over 7 bases. Trimming cost V 6 bases and J 4 bases; bases outside gene matches: 8. Germline lookup yields CDR1 ENHRY and CDR2 SYGVKD. This CDR3 has 15 amino acids. The CDR3 DNA is TGTGCCATCAGAACCGACAGGGTGAGCACCGGGGAGCTGTTTTTT. Translation gives CAIRTDRVSTGELFF.

The gene calls are TRBV30 and TRBJ1-3; D might be TRBD1 (5 bases). The CDR3 length is 14 residues. V lost 7 bases and J lost 1, with 14 bases in between. Germline values: CDR1 GTSNPN, CDR2 SVGIG (reference sequence). In DNA, the CDR3 is TGTGCCTTTGAACCCGGGGGGTCTGGAAACACCATATATTTT. It specifies CAFEPGGSGNTIYF.

J is TRBJ2-7 and V is TRBV6-5; D gene uncertain. V gave up 8 bases and J gave up 2 bases, with 10 bases separating them. The CDR3 totals 12 residues. Germline V gene data show CDR1 as MNHEY and CDR2 as SVGAGI. For the CDR3, the DNA is TGTGCCAGCGGTCTAAAACCCTACGAGCAGTACTTC. Its protein is CASGLKPYEQYF.

The chain has TRBV5-8 and TRBJ1-3, with D maybe TRBD1 (5 bases). Germline V CDR1 and CDR2: SGHTS, YDEGEE. The V gene lost 0 bases and the J gene lost 0 bases, with 7 bases spanning the gap. This CDR3 comprises 15 residues. This chain's CDR3 is CASSLAGGSGNTIYF. The CDR3 coding sequence is TGTGCCAGCAGCTTGGCGGGGGGCTCTGGAAACACCATATATTTT.

The CDR3 nucleotides read TGTGCCAGCAGTTATAAGGGGACACCCCTCCACTTT. Amino acids: CASSYKGTPLHF. The chain has TRBV12-3 or TRBV12-4 and TRBJ1-6; D possibly corresponds to TRBD1 (5 bases). The CDR3 consists of 12 residues. Trimming shortened V by 4 bases and J by 11 bases, and 9 bases separated the two germline ends.

V usage is TRBV5-6 and J usage is TRBJ1-2, with 8 bases that match TRBD1. The CDR3 loop spans 13 amino acids. The germline V gene encodes CDR1 SGHDT and CDR2 YYEEEE. V lost 1 base, J lost 8 bases, and 4 bases stayed unmatched. CDR3: CASSLWTGLGYTF. The CDR3 DNA reads as TGTGCCAGCAGCTTGTGGACAGGGCTAGGCTACACCTTC.

The chain has TRBV6-5 and TRBJ2-7; no clear D. This CDR3 has 13 residues. CDR1 MNHEY and CDR2 SVGAGI come from the germline V gene. The ends were cut back, 6 bases at V and 7 bases at J, with 16 bases in the middle. CDR3 sequence (DNA): TGTGCCAGCAGGATAAATATGGTTCGGGAGCAGTACTTC. Its protein product is CASRINMVREQYF.

The chain couples TRBV11-3 to TRBJ1-1, with TRBD1 matching over 8 bases. The trim removed 1 base at V and 1 base at J, leaving 5 bases unmatched. This CDR3 comprises 16 residues. From germline, CDR1 is SGHNT and CDR2 YENEEA. The CDR3 spells CASSLGGQGANTEAFF. As DNA, the CDR3 is TGTGCCAGCAGCTTAGGGGGCCAGGGGGCGAACACTGAAGCTTTCTTT.

The rearrangement joins TRBV13 to TRBJ2-6, with a tentative D call TRBD2 (7 bases). The CDR3 totals 16 residues. The V gene lost 3 bases and the J gene lost 2 bases, with 11 bases spanning the gap. The germline V gene encodes CDR1 PRHDT and CDR2 FYEKMQ (reference sequence). CDR3 in amino acids: CASSLGGPTGANVLTF. CDR3 nucleotide sequence: TGTGCCAGCAGCTTGGGGGGGCCTACTGGGGCCAACGTCCTGACTTTC.

This chain joins TRBV9 and TRBJ2-2; weak D call: TRBD2 (6 bases). This CDR3 spans 18 amino acids. Trimming took off 3 bases at V and 1 base at J, with 19 bases between the two ends. Germline V gives CDR1 SGDLS, CDR2 YYNGEE. The CDR3: CASSDRSGEAGNTGELFF. CDR3 bases: TGTGCCAGCAGCGACCGTTCGGGGGAGGCAGGGAACACCGGGGAGCTGTTTTTT.

This chain uses TRBV7-2 with TRBJ1-2, with 7 positions matching TRBD1. The ends lost 1 base at V and 4 bases at J; junction bases unmatched: 9. The CDR3 is made up of 16 amino acids. Germline CDR1 and CDR2: SGHTA and FQGNSA. As DNA, the CDR3 is TGTGCCAGCAGCTTAGGGCTGACAGGGTGGAGCTATGGCTACACCTTC. Its protein is CASSLGLTGWSYGYTF.

This chain uses TRBV18 with TRBJ1-1; D uncertain. CDR3 length equals 14 residues. CDR1 is KGHSH and CDR2 is LQKENI in the germline V gene. V was pared by 3 bases and J by 0 bases, with 8 bases between. This CDR3 is CASSPDGMNTEAFF. Written as DNA, the CDR3 is TGTGCCAGCTCACCGGACGGGATGAACACTGAAGCTTTCTTT.